The rows below give T cell receptor beta chains drawn from one sample of a study of vaccination effects on CD4 cells after COVID-19. The method was immunoSEQ multiplex PCR; TCRdb's version includes in-frame clones alone and lacks a portion of them. Among tens of thousands of clones listed, over 65% were seen once. No antigens are known for them. The sequencing here drew on CD4+ T cells from PBMCs cultured without peptide, taken after COVID-19 vaccination. The source of these receptors is a human donor who had a prior SARS-CoV-2 infection. Both conserved end residues are part of each CDR3. The D gene is left open where the match is weak. Clone size is not always given. Where it is, it says once, few, many or a class for expanded clones.

j_call clone_size v_call d_call cdr3_nt cdr3_aa
TRBJ2-1 few TRBV5-1 TRBD2 TGCGCCAGCAGCTTGGGACTAGCGGGGTACAATGAGCAGTTCTTC CASSLGLAGYNEQFF
TRBJ2-1 few TRBV24-1 - TGTGCCACCAGTGATTTAACCACGGCAAGCTACAATGAGCAGTTCTTC CATSDLTTASYNEQFF
TRBJ2-7 few TRBV19 TRBD2 TGTGCCAGTAGTATAGCGCGCGGGAGGGCCTACGAGCAGTACTTC CASSIARGRAYEQYF
TRBJ2-7 - TRBV12-3/TRBV12-4 - TGTGCCAGCAGTTTAAACAGCCCCTACGAGCAGTACTTC CASSLNSPYEQYF
TRBJ2-7 - TRBV18 TRBD2 TGTGCCAGCTCACCACGGTCTAGCGGGACCCTTGGGGGCGAGCAGTACTTC CASSPRSSGTLGGEQYF
TRBJ2-7 - TRBV7-3 TRBD2 TGTGCCAGCAGCTCGGGACTAGCGGGAGGCGAGCAGTACTTC CASSSGLAGGEQYF
TRBJ2-7 - TRBV5-1 - TGCGCCAGCAGACGGACGACTGAAGTGTACGAGCAGTACTTC CASRRTTEVYEQYF
TRBJ2-7 once TRBV7-9 TRBD1 TGTGCCAGCAGCACCCCGGGACAGGGAACATACGAGCAGTACTTC CASSTPGQGTYEQYF
TRBJ2-3 - TRBV7-3 - TGTGCCAGCAGCTTAACGATCAGGGGGGCGCCGGGCGCAGATACGCAGTATTTT CASSLTIRGAPGADTQYF
TRBJ1-3 - TRBV7-2 - TGTGCCAGCAGCTTAGGGCAGGGGAGCTCTGGAAACACCATATATTTT CASSLGQGSSGNTIYF
TRBJ2-1 once TRBV9 TRBD2 TGTGCCAGCAGCCCAACTATTAGCGGGGGGGCGAGGAATGAGCAGTTCTTC CASSPTISGGARNEQFF
TRBJ2-7 - TRBV5-4 TRBD1 TGTGCCAGCAGCTTGGGGGGGACAGGGCAGAACGAGCAGTACTTC CASSLGGTGQNEQYF